Listed below are T cell receptor beta chains from one sample, sequenced in a study of CD8 T cells in ankylosing spondylitis. One entry per CDR3 protein, called by TCRdb with MiXCR from the 5' RACE reads. Of hundreds of thousands of distinct CDR3 sequences listed, 25% to 30% were seen once; the top ten hold 0.89%. The sequenced sample was blood, either unsorted or a sorted T cell fraction (not recorded which). These TCRs come from a male donor with ankylosing spondylitis. The CDR3 runs from the conserved cysteine through the conserved F or W. The D gene is left open where the match is weak. Some rows have no size entry. The others give once, few or many, or a class for an expanded clone.

d_gene	j_gene	abundance	v_gene	CDR3aa	CDR3nt
.	TRBJ2-1	.	TRBV12-3/TRBV12-4	CASSSNSNEQFF	TGTGCCAGCAGTTCTAACAGCAATGAGCAGTTCTTC
.	TRBJ1-1	few	TRBV25-1	CASGFRGTEAFF	TGTGCCAGCGGCTTCAGGGGAACTGAAGCTTTCTTT
.	TRBJ1-1	few	TRBV29-1	CSVAGQRDTEAFF	TGCAGCGTTGCCGGACAGCGCGACACTGAAGCTTTCTTT
.	TRBJ1-5	many	TRBV28	CASSLPGQTSEQPQHF	TGTGCCAGCAGTTTACCCGGACAGACCTCCGAGCAGCCCCAGCATTTT
.	TRBJ1-3	few	TRBV12-3/TRBV12-4	CASSKGSSGNTIYF	TGTGCCAGCAGTAAGGGGAGCTCTGGAAACACCATATATTTT
.	TRBJ2-1	.	TRBV20-1	CSAMKGDARSYNEQFF	TGCAGTGCCATGAAGGGGGACGCGCGGTCCTACAATGAGCAGTTCTTC
.	TRBJ1-2	.	TRBV7-9	CASSPPLESGYTF	TGTGCCAGCAGCCCCCCGCTGGAGTCTGGCTACACCTTC
TRBD2	TRBJ2-3	many	TRBV3-1	CASSVAGVDTQYF	TGTGCCAGCAGTGTAGCGGGAGTCGATACGCAGTATTTT
.	TRBJ2-3	.	TRBV6-2/TRBV6-3	CASSYSTGVGTDTQYF	TGTGCCAGCAGTTACTCGACCGGGGTCGGCACAGATACGCAGTATTTT
TRBD1	TRBJ1-4	few	TRBV2	CADKSGTGGEKLFF	TGTGCCGACAAATCCGGGACAGGAGGTGAAAAACTGTTTTTT
TRBD2	TRBJ2-7	few	TRBV4-2	CASSHKAGEAYEQYF	TGTGCCAGCAGCCACAAAGCGGGAGAGGCCTACGAGCAGTACTTC
.	TRBJ2-2	.	TRBV29-1	CSVATSVRGELFF	TGCAGCGTCGCAACTAGTGTCCGCGGGGAGCTGTTTTTT
.	TRBJ1-1	.	TRBV6-5	CASSYQAAVNTEAFF	TGTGCCAGCAGTTACCAAGCAGCTGTGAACACTGAAGCTTTCTTT
.	TRBJ2-6	few	TRBV18	CASSRLQGPGANVLTF	TGTGCCAGCTCACGCCTACAGGGTCCCGGGGCCAACGTCCTGACTTTC
.	TRBJ2-2	.	TRBV3-1	CASSQAGRTGELFF	TGTGCCAGCAGCCAGGCAGGGAGGACCGGGGAGCTGTTTTTT
.	TRBJ1-2	.	TRBV20-1	CSAVSGDPKINGYTF	TGCAGTGCAGTTTCAGGGGACCCGAAAATTAATGGCTACACCTTC
TRBD1	TRBJ1-1	.	TRBV20-1	CSARDRGIYTNTEAFF	TGCAGTGCTAGGGACAGGGGGATTTATACAAACACTGAAGCTTTCTTT
TRBD2	TRBJ2-7	.	TRBV7-2	CASSPRLAGLNEQYF	TGTGCCAGCAGCCCAAGACTAGCGGGACTAAACGAGCAGTACTTC
TRBD1	TRBJ2-1	.	TRBV29-1	CSVEGQYNEQFF	TGCAGCGTTGAGGGACAGTACAATGAGCAGTTCTTC
.	TRBJ2-7	few	TRBV3-1	CASSPGYRGHEQYF	TGTGCCAGCAGCCCCGGGTACCGAGGTCACGAGCAGTACTTC
.	TRBJ2-7	few	TRBV12-3/TRBV12-4	CASNRDTSYEQYF	TGTGCCAGCAACCGGGACACCTCCTACGAGCAGTACTTC
.	TRBJ1-2	.	TRBV12-3/TRBV12-4	CASSALFYGYTF	TGTGCCAGCAGCGCGCTCTTCTATGGCTACACCTTC
.	TRBJ2-2	few	TRBV5-1	CASSPPGTLGTGELFF	TGCGCCAGCAGCCCCCCAGGGACATTAGGCACCGGGGAGCTGTTTTTT